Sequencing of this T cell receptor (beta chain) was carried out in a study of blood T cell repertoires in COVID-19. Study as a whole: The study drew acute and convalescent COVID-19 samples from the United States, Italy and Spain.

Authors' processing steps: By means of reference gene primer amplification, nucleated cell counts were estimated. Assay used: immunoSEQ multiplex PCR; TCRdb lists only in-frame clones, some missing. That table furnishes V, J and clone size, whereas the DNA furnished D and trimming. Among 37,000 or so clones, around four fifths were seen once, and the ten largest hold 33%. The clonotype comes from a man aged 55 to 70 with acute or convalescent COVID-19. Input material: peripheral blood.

The CDR3 reads CASSPFLAGEMNTGELFF. In DNA, the CDR3 is TGTGCCAGCAGCCCCTTTTTAGCGGGGGAGATGAACACCGGGGAGCTGTTTTTT. This chain joins TRBV7-8 and TRBJ2-2; TRBD2 matches 9 bases. This CDR3 has 18 residues. Per the germline V gene, CDR1 is SGHVS and CDR2 is FQNEAQ. V shed 5 bases and J 1 base; nucleotides not matched to a gene: 11.